The rows below give T cell receptor beta chains drawn from one sample of a study of blood T cells in healthy people across ages. TCRdb reanalysed the 5' RACE reads using MiXCR and keeps one entry per CDR3 protein. The data contain approximately 810,000 distinct CDR3 sequences, 36% of them singletons. Input material: blood. The receptors derive from a man aged 18 to 35 in good health. Both conserved end residues are part of each CDR3. The order of the fields is clone size, J gene, D gene, V gene, CDR3 protein, CDR3 DNA. A D gene is named only where the DNA matches it firmly. Expanded clones are given a class, and other clones once, few, many or no size at all.

. TRBJ2-3 TRBD2 TRBV7-2 CASSTGLAASTRAQYF TGTGCCAGCAGCACAGGACTAGCGGCGTCTACACGGGCGCAGTATTTT
. TRBJ2-2 TRBD1 TRBV29-1 CSVTDRGPTGELFF TGCAGCGTGACGGACAGGGGACCCACCGGGGAGCTGTTTTTT
many TRBJ2-7 TRBD2 TRBV9 CDSSVSSGTLYEQYF TGTGACAGCAGCGTTTCTAGCGGGACTCTCTACGAGCAGTACTTC
few TRBJ2-7 . TRBV7-9 CASSLVGPSEQYF TGTGCCAGCAGCTTAGTGGGACCGTCCGAGCAGTACTTC
. TRBJ2-2 . TRBV29-1 CSVGGVSTGELFF TGCAGCGTTGGAGGCGTGAGCACCGGGGAGCTGTTTTTT
. TRBJ2-6 . TRBV20-1 CSANGSGSGANVLTF TGCAGTGCTAACGGAAGCGGGTCTGGGGCCAACGTCCTGACTTTC
. TRBJ2-1 . TRBV12-3/TRBV12-4 CASSSDDFIYEQFF TGTGCCAGCAGTAGTGATGACTTCATTTATGAGCAGTTCTTC
. TRBJ1-2 TRBD1 TRBV14 CASSPRQGLGYGYTF TGTGCCAGCAGCCCCAGACAGGGGTTAGGCTATGGCTACACCTTC
. TRBJ2-7 . TRBV7-2 CASSLSDSCEQYF TGTGCCAGCAGCTTAAGCGACTCCTGCGAGCAGTACTTC
. TRBJ1-2 TRBD1 TRBV18 CASSPRQGVEEDGYTF TGTGCCAGCTCACCCCGACAGGGAGTAGAGGAGGATGGCTACACCTTC
few TRBJ1-1 . TRBV4-1 CASSQPTGIGNTEAFF TGCGCCAGCAGCCAACCTACAGGGATTGGGAACACTGAAGCTTTCTTT
. TRBJ2-7 . TRBV30 CAWSLSPYEQYF TGTGCCTGGAGTTTATCCCCCTACGAGCAGTACTTC